This entry lists 21 T cell receptor beta chains sequenced from one sample in a study of shared clonotypes between healthy human individuals. Naive-designated CD8 cells lacked CD45RO, were positively enriched for CCR7, and omitted terminally differentiated effector memory CD45RA+ cells. Produced via immunoSEQ multiplex PCR; TCRdb's table is partial and in-frame only. The sample consists of approximately 600,000 clones, approximately 95% of them appearing once. Sequenced material: naive CD8+ T cells sorted from blood. These receptors came from a woman aged 25 to 39 in good health.

The rearrangement joins TRBV13 to TRBJ2-1; TRBD2 matches 12 bases. This CDR3 is built from 16 residues. CDR1 is PRHDT and CDR2 is FYEKMQ in the germline V gene (reference sequence). The V and J ends lost 0 bases and 8 bases, in that order; junction bases with no gene match: 5. Written as DNA, the CDR3 is TGTGCCAGCAGCTTAGGACTAGCGGGAGGAGGGGATGAGCAGTTCTTC. Its translation: CASSLGLAGGGDEQFF.

The V and J genes are TRBV9 and TRBJ2-1; D is undetermined. Per the germline V gene, CDR1 is SGDLS and CDR2 is YYNGEE. The ends were cut back, 2 bases at V and 5 bases at J, with 8 bases in the middle. The CDR3 is 13 residues long. The CDR3 protein is CASSVDENNEQFF. The CDR3 bases are TGTGCCAGCAGCGTTGACGAGAACAATGAGCAGTTCTTC. Supplemented by reference TRBV9 and TRBJ2-1, the full variable domain reads DSGVTQTPKHLITATGQRVTLRCSPRSGDLSVYWYQQSLDQGLQFLIQYYNGEERAKGNILERFSAQQFPDLHSELNLSSLELGDSALYFCASSVDENNEQFFGPGTRLTVL.

The chain links TRBV4-1 to TRBJ1-3; no clear D gene. The V and J ends lost 0 bases and 8 bases respectively, with 5 bases between them. Germline V gene sequence: CDR1 MGHRA, CDR2 YSYEKL. CDR3 length equals 12 residues. The CDR3 region is CASSQEEDTIYF. In nucleotides, the CDR3 is TGCGCCAGCAGCCAAGAGGAGGACACCATATATTTT.

This clone was detected only once. The genes are TRBV5-1 and TRBJ2-2, with D possibly being TRBD1 or TRBD2 (7 bases each). Deletions cut 0 bases from V and 7 bases from J, with 19 bases between. The CDR3 has 17 amino acids. Germline values: CDR1 SGHRS, CDR2 YFSETQ. The CDR3 here is CASSLAGGGGPDGELFF. CDR3 in DNA: TGCGCCAGCAGCTTGGCCGGGGGAGGGGGCCCGGACGGGGAGCTGTTTTTT. Drawing the rest from reference TRBV5-1 and TRBJ2-2, the complete variable domain is KAGVTQTPRYLIKTRGQQVTLSCSPISGHRSVSWYQQTPGQGLQFLFEYFSETQRNKGNFPGRFSGRQFSNSRSEMNVSTLELGDSALYLCASSLAGGGGPDGELFFGEGSRLTVL.

This chain uses TRBV5-4 with TRBJ2-3; 7 bases line up with TRBD2. Germline V gene lookup returns CDR1 SGHNT and CDR2 YYREEE (reference sequence). The CDR3 is 16 residues long. Germline trimming cut 1 base from V and 2 bases from J; bases unmatched to any gene: 7. The CDR3 DNA reads TGTGCCAGCAGCTTGTCGGGCGGGAGACCCACAGATACGCAGTATTTT. As protein: CASSLSGGRPTDTQYF.

V and J are TRBV13 and TRBJ1-4, with D tentatively TRBD1 (5 bases). Trimming cost V 5 bases and J 5 bases, with 15 bases left between them. The CDR3 is 15 residues long. Germline loops: CDR1 PRHDT, CDR2 FYEKMQ (reference sequence). The CDR3 here is CASSPVGAGNEKLFF. CDR3 bases: TGTGCCAGCAGCCCCGTCGGGGCGGGGAATGAAAAACTGTTTTTT.

The chain employs TRBV28 and TRBJ2-5; 11 bases agree with TRBD2. The germline gives CDR1 MDHEN, CDR2 SYDVKM. The CDR3 consists of 18 residues. J was trimmed by 2 bases and V by 6 bases; bases with no gene match: 14. CDR3 region: CASSYSLTSGKGQETQYF. DNA for the CDR3: TGTGCCAGCAGCTACTCCCTGACTAGCGGGAAAGGACAAGAGACCCAGTACTTC.

The chain couples TRBV28 to TRBJ1-5; no reliable D call. The CDR3 has 14 residues. With 3 bases removed from V and 5 bases from J, the gap between germline ends came to 11 bases. Germline assignment: CDR1 MDHEN and CDR2 SYDVKM. The CDR3 sequence is CASSFGGKDQPQHF. CDR3 DNA sequence: TGTGCCAGCAGTTTTGGAGGGAAGGATCAGCCCCAGCATTTT. Supplemented by reference TRBV28 and TRBJ1-5, the full variable domain reads DVKVTQSSRYLVKRTGEKVFLECVQDMDHENMFWYRQDPGLGLRLIYFSYDVKMKEKGDIPEGYSVSREKKERFSLILESASTNQTSMYLCASSFGGKDQPQHFGDGTRLSIL.

The genes are TRBV27 and TRBJ2-2, with TRBD2 identical over 7 bases. V lost 3 bases, J lost 4 bases, and 20 bases stayed unmatched. The CDR3 totals 20 residues. Germline V gene lookup returns CDR1 MNHEY and CDR2 SMNVEV (reference sequence). CDR3: CASSFQMPPLAEGGTGELFF. The CDR3 nucleotides read TGTGCCAGCAGTTTCCAAATGCCCCCTCTAGCGGAGGGCGGCACCGGGGAGCTGTTTTTT.

The chain employs TRBV28 and TRBJ1-2; 7 bases line up with TRBD1. V gave up 6 bases and J gave up 4 bases; unmatched junction bases: 14. The CDR3 length is 16 residues. The V gene's germline CDR1 is MDHEN and CDR2 SYDVKM. The CDR3 DNA follows: TGTGCCAGCAGGACGGACACTAGACAGGGTACCTATGGCTACACCTTC. Translated: CASRTDTRQGTYGYTF.

This clone occurred once. This chain uses TRBV6-6 with TRBJ2-7; TRBD2 agrees at 8 bases. V shed 6 bases, J shed 3 bases, and the junction held 7 bases outside the gene matches. CDR1 and CDR2 (germline): MNHNY, SVGAGI (reference sequence). The CDR3 is made up of 14 amino acids. In nucleotides, the CDR3 is TGTGCCAGCAGCGACAGCGGGGGCTACTACGAGCAGTACTTC. It encodes CASSDSGGYYEQYF.

This clone was counted a single time. The CDR3 DNA reads as TGCGCCAGCAGCCAAGATCGAACTAGCGGGAGCAATGAGCAGTTCTTC. This sequence encodes CASSQDRTSGSNEQFF. The rearrangement links TRBV4-1 to TRBJ2-1; 11 bases align to TRBD2. Per the germline V gene, CDR1 is MGHRA and CDR2 is YSYEKL. The CDR3 runs to 16 residues. V lost 0 bases and J lost 6; bases outside the gene matches: 4.

Note on this clone: Different DNA sequences within this sample yield the same CDR3. J is TRBJ1-1 and V is TRBV19; D gene unclear. Trimming took 3 bases from V and 4 from J, leaving 9 bases between them. CDR3 length: 13 residues. The germline gives CDR1 LNHDA, CDR2 SQIVND (reference sequence). The CDR3 sequence: CASSIWGITEAFF. The CDR3 coding sequence is TGTGCCAGTAGTATTTGGGGAATCACTGAAGCTTTCTTT.

This clone was found once. The V gene is TRBV27, the J gene TRBJ2-7; D is perhaps TRBD1 (6 bases). This CDR3 region has 14 residues. The germline V gene has CDR1 MNHEY and CDR2 SMNVEV (reference sequence). The V gene lost 5 bases and the J gene lost 2 bases, with 13 bases spanning the gap. In DNA, the CDR3 is TGTGCCAGCAGTGGCCGGGACACAACCTACGAGCAGTACTTC. Protein: CASSGRDTTYEQYF.

To note about this clone: Within the sample, other DNA sequences also encode this same CDR3. The chain links TRBV13 to TRBJ1-1; D is unresolved. This CDR3 is 11 amino acids long. Germline V CDR1 and CDR2: PRHDT, FYEKMQ (reference sequence). V lost 5 bases and J lost 5, with 6 bases in between. The CDR3 coding sequence is TGTGCCAGCAGCGCAGGAACTGAAGCTTTCTTT. Its protein is CASSAGTEAFF. Looking up the rest from reference TRBV13 and TRBJ1-1 gives the full variable domain: AAGVIQSPRHLIKEKRETATLKCYPIPRHDTVYWYQQGPGQDPQFLISFYEKMQSDKGSIPDRFSAQQFSDYHSELNMSSLELGDSALYFCASSAGTEAFFGQGTRLTVV.

This rearrangement joins TRBV7-6 to TRBJ2-1, with TRBD2 identical over 8 bases. Germline CDR1 reads SGHVS; CDR2 reads FNYEAQ. V lost 1 base to trimming and J lost 0 bases; unmatched junction nucleotides: 5. This CDR3 is built from 17 residues. This chain's CDR3 is CASSLVLADNSYNEQFF. The DNA for the CDR3 is TGTGCCAGCAGCTTAGTACTAGCGGACAACTCCTACAATGAGCAGTTCTTC. The entire variable domain, with the rest obtained from reference TRBV7-6 and TRBJ2-1, is as follows: GAGVSQSPRYKVTKRGQDVALRCDPISGHVSLYWYRQALGQGPEFLTYFNYEAQQDKSGLPNDRFSAERPEGSISTLTIQRTEQRDSAMYRCASSLVLADNSYNEQFFGPGTRLTVL.

The chain joins TRBV28 to TRBJ2-4; 9 nucleotides match TRBD2. Germline CDR1 reads MDHEN; CDR2 reads SYDVKM. The V segment lost 5 bases and the J segment 7 bases; nucleotides outside the gene matches: 6. The CDR3 spans 14 residues. CDR3 sequence (DNA): TGTGCCAGCAGTAAAACTAGCGGGTGGAACATTCAGTACTTC. It yields the protein CASSKTSGWNIQYF.

This chain joins TRBV18 and TRBJ2-7; TRBD2 might be the D (6 bases). The CDR3 has 13 residues. Germline V CDR1 and CDR2: KGHSH, LQKENI. Trimming left V 2 bases short and J 3 bases short, with 8 bases between. CDR3 nucleotides: TGTGCCAGCTCACCAGGGGAGGTCTACGAGCAGTACTTC. It is translated as CASSPGEVYEQYF.

This chain links TRBV21-1 with TRBJ2-7; the table's D call of TRBD2 was not tested on the DNA. TRBV21-1 is a pseudogene. This CDR3 is built from 16 residues. In DNA, the CDR3 is TGTGCCAGCAGCAAAAGTTCCAGCGGGTGCTCCTACGAGCAGTACTTC. The encoded protein is CASSKSSSGCSYEQYF.

The chain couples TRBV5-1 to TRBJ1-4, with 8 bases lining up with TRBD1. Germline V gene lookup returns CDR1 SGHRS and CDR2 YFSETQ. V trimming: 5 bases; J trimming: 5 bases; junction bases outside the gene matches: 5. This CDR3 has 14 amino acids. The CDR3 reads CASSATGANEKLFF. The CDR3 DNA follows: TGCGCCAGCAGTGCGACAGGGGCAAATGAAAAACTGTTTTTT.

The chain uses TRBV2 and TRBJ2-7; no definite D call. This CDR3 is 14 amino acids long. Germline V gives CDR1 SNHLY, CDR2 FYNNEI. Trimming removed 8 bases from V and 0 bases from J, with 14 bases in between. The chain's CDR3 is CASFTDTTSYEQYF. CDR3 nucleotide sequence: TGTGCCAGCTTTACTGACACCACCTCCTACGAGCAGTACTTC.